Each of the 18 T cell receptor beta chains below was sequenced from the same sample in a study of CD8 T cells in ankylosing spondylitis. MiXCR, applied by TCRdb to the 5' RACE reads, yields one record per CDR3 protein. The sample records some 8,900 distinct CDR3 sequences, around 4% being singletons. The specimen was blood, either unsorted or a sorted T cell fraction (not recorded which). The receptors were sampled from a female donor with ankylosing spondylitis or in good health (not recorded which).

The CDR3 region is CASSAEGPETQYF. CDR3 coding DNA: TGTGCCAGCAGCGCCGAGGGGCCAGAGACCCAGTACTTC. The chain combines TRBV9 with TRBJ2-5, with D possibly being TRBD1 or TRBD2 (5 bases each). Trimming took off 3 bases at V and 4 bases at J, with 10 bases between the two ends. Germline V gene sequence: CDR1 SGDLS, CDR2 YYNGEE. The CDR3 has 13 amino acids.

This clonotype came up many times. The chain uses TRBV9 and TRBJ1-2, with TRBD1 as a possible D gene (5 bases). V was clipped by 0 bases and J by 2 bases, with 8 bases between them. The CDR3 runs to 14 residues. Per the germline V gene, CDR1 is SGDLS and CDR2 is YYNGEE. The CDR3 protein is CASSVGGTNYGYTF. The CDR3 region has the DNA TGTGCCAGCAGCGTAGGGGGGACGAACTATGGCTACACCTTC.

This clonotype has a handful of counts. This chain links TRBV9 with TRBJ2-2, with 7 bases matching TRBD1. CDR1 is SGDLS, CDR2 YYNGEE, per germline. Trimming removed 4 bases from V and 5 bases from J; junction bases left unmatched: 8. The CDR3 consists of 15 residues. The CDR3 reads CASSLSGTATGELFF. The CDR3 region has the DNA TGTGCCAGCAGCCTCTCCGGGACAGCGACCGGGGAGCTGTTTTTT.

This clonotype counts as medium-sized (0.01 to 0.1%). The chain recombines TRBV9 with TRBJ2-1; no clear D. The CDR3 is 17 amino acids. CDR1 SGDLS and CDR2 YYNGEE come from the germline V gene. V was pared by 0 bases and J by 2 bases, with 15 bases between. DNA of the CDR3: TGTGCCAGCAGCGTAGGATTGGCAGAAGGTGCCTACAATGAGCAGTTCTTC. Protein sequence: CASSVGLAEGAYNEQFF.

By share, this clonotype counts as medium-sized (0.01 to 0.1%). The chain has TRBV9 and TRBJ1-1; D gene uncertain. Germline V CDR1 and CDR2: SGDLS, YYNGEE. The V gene lost 0 bases and the J gene lost 0 bases, with 3 bases spanning the gap. The CDR3 totals 13 residues. The CDR3 DNA reads as TGTGCCAGCAGCGTAGTGGTGAACACTGAAGCTTTCTTT. Encoded protein: CASSVVVNTEAFF.

This clonotype was found a few times. The rearrangement uses TRBV9 and TRBJ2-1, with 15 bases fitting TRBD2. Germline assignment: CDR1 SGDLS and CDR2 YYNGEE. This CDR3 is built from 16 residues. Germline trimming cut 3 bases from V and 7 bases from J; bases unmatched to any gene: 5. Here the CDR3 reads CASSGTGTSGGNEQFF. As DNA, the CDR3 is TGTGCCAGCAGCGGGACCGGGACTAGCGGGGGGAATGAGCAGTTCTTC.

This chain connects TRBV9 to TRBJ2-3, with 8 bases matching TRBD2. Germline assignment: CDR1 SGDLS and CDR2 YYNGEE. V shed 2 bases, J shed 6 bases, and the junction held 5 bases outside the gene matches. The CDR3 spans 14 residues. The CDR3 region is CASSVPTSADTQYF. CDR3 coding DNA: TGTGCCAGCAGCGTCCCGACTAGCGCCGATACGCAGTATTTT.

The chain couples TRBV9 to TRBJ2-5; 8 positions match TRBD2. The CDR3 consists of 14 residues. Germline CDR1 SGDLS, CDR2 YYNGEE. Trimming took 2 bases from V and 3 from J; bases not matched to a gene: 3. Written as DNA, the CDR3 is TGTGCCAGCAGCGTTCGGGGGGGCGAAGAGACCCAGTACTTC. Its protein product is CASSVRGGEETQYF.

This clonotype was observed a handful of times. The chain carries TRBV9 and TRBJ1-1, with 9 bases identical to TRBD1. Germline V CDR1 and CDR2: SGDLS, YYNGEE. The J segment lost 6 bases and the V segment lost 4 bases, leaving 13 bases of the junction unmatched. The CDR3 spans 16 residues. Written as DNA, the CDR3 is TGTGCCAGCAGCCCTCGTCCCGGGACAGGGAAAGCTGAAGCTTTCTTT. This gives the protein CASSPRPGTGKAEAFF.

In its sample, this clonotype is medium-sized. This rearrangement joins TRBV9 to TRBJ2-3; D unresolved. The CDR3 extends over 13 amino acids. V lost 0 bases to trimming and J lost 4 bases, with 6 bases between them. Germline CDR1 is SGDLS and CDR2 is YYNGEE. For the CDR3, the DNA is TGTGCCAGCAGCGTAGAGGGCGCAGATACGCAGTATTTT. Residues: CASSVEGADTQYF.

This clonotype was seen ten or more times. This chain links TRBV9 with TRBJ2-7, with 10 bases matching TRBD1. The CDR3 is 13 amino acids. J gave up 7 bases and V 3 bases, and 4 bases lay outside the gene matches. In germline, CDR1 is SGDLS, CDR2 YYNGEE. CDR3 bases: TGTGCCAGCAGCGGACAGGGGGCGGGAGAGCAGTACTTC. It encodes CASSGQGAGEQYF.

The chain has TRBV9 and TRBJ1-3; D gene uncertain. Trimming shortened V by 4 bases and J by 0 bases, and 11 bases separated the two germline ends. The length of the CDR3 is 15 residues. Germline lookup yields CDR1 SGDLS and CDR2 YYNGEE. The CDR3: CASSSGYSSGNTIYF. The CDR3 nucleotides are TGTGCCAGCAGCTCAGGATACAGCTCTGGAAACACCATATATTTT.

This clonotype was seen more than once but under ten times. This chain links TRBV9 with TRBJ2-1, with 8 bases aligning to TRBD2. The CDR3 extends over 15 amino acids. The V gene's germline CDR1 is SGDLS and CDR2 YYNGEE. With V trimmed by 4 bases and J by 4 bases, 7 bases remained unmatched. This CDR3 reads CASSRGGEIYNEQFF. In nucleotides, the CDR3 is TGTGCCAGCAGCCGGGGGGGCGAAATATACAATGAGCAGTTCTTC.

This clonotype is categorized as medium-sized. The rearrangement uses TRBV9 and TRBJ1-1; D is perhaps TRBD1 (5 bases). The germline gives CDR1 SGDLS, CDR2 YYNGEE. The CDR3 totals 14 residues. V lost 2 bases to trimming and J lost 0 bases, with 8 bases between them. Here the CDR3 DNA reads TGTGCCAGCAGCGTGACAGAATTGAACACTGAAGCTTTCTTT. It encodes CASSVTELNTEAFF.

This clonotype counts as medium-sized. The gene calls are TRBV9 and TRBJ1-1; weak D call: TRBD1 (5 bases). The CDR3 consists of 16 residues. The V gene's germline CDR1 is SGDLS and CDR2 YYNGEE. V lost 0 bases and J 4 bases, leaving 16 bases between the germline ends. The CDR3 region has the DNA TGTGCCAGCAGCGTAGGAGGCGGGGGGTCGGGCACTGAAGCTTTCTTT. Its translation is CASSVGGGGSGTEAFF. Full variable domain (rest looked up from reference TRBV9 and TRBJ1-1): DSGVTQTPKHLITATGQRVTLRCSPRSGDLSVYWYQQSLDQGLQFLIQYYNGEERAKGNILERFSAQQFPDLHSELNLSSLELGDSALYFCASSVGGGGSGTEAFFGQGTRLTVV.

V usage is TRBV9 and J usage is TRBJ2-3; D is tentatively TRBD1 or TRBD2 (6 bases each). CDR1 SGDLS and CDR2 YYNGEE come from the germline V gene. The CDR3 totals 14 residues. V gave up 0 bases and J gave up 5 bases, with 10 bases separating them. The CDR3 sequence is CASSVGGGGDTQYF. The CDR3, as DNA: TGTGCCAGCAGCGTAGGAGGAGGGGGAGATACGCAGTATTTT.

This clonotype showed up many times. This chain joins TRBV9 and TRBJ2-1; 8 positions agree with TRBD1. This CDR3 spans 15 amino acids. Germline CDR1 and CDR2: SGDLS and YYNGEE. Trimming cost V 2 bases and J 4 bases; bases outside gene matches: 5. The CDR3 is CASSVAGQGYNEQFF. The CDR3 nucleotides are TGTGCCAGCAGCGTTGCCGGACAGGGATACAATGAGCAGTTCTTC. The whole variable domain, filled in from reference TRBV9 and TRBJ2-1, reads DSGVTQTPKHLITATGQRVTLRCSPRSGDLSVYWYQQSLDQGLQFLIQYYNGEERAKGNILERFSAQQFPDLHSELNLSSLELGDSALYFCASSVAGQGYNEQFFGPGTRLTVL.

This clonotype appeared a few times. V is TRBV9 and J is TRBJ2-1; TRBD2 is a possible D gene (5 bases). Trimming took off 4 bases at V and 8 bases at J, with 19 bases between the two ends. There are 15 residues in the CDR3. Germline loops: CDR1 SGDLS, CDR2 YYNGEE. As DNA, the CDR3 is TGTGCCAGCAGCCGCGACGGGGTTTTGAGGGATGAGCAGTTCTTC. Its protein is CASSRDGVLRDEQFF. Supplemented by reference TRBV9 and TRBJ2-1, the full variable domain reads DSGVTQTPKHLITATGQRVTLRCSPRSGDLSVYWYQQSLDQGLQFLIQYYNGEERAKGNILERFSAQQFPDLHSELNLSSLELGDSALYFCASSRDGVLRDEQFFGPGTRLTVL.